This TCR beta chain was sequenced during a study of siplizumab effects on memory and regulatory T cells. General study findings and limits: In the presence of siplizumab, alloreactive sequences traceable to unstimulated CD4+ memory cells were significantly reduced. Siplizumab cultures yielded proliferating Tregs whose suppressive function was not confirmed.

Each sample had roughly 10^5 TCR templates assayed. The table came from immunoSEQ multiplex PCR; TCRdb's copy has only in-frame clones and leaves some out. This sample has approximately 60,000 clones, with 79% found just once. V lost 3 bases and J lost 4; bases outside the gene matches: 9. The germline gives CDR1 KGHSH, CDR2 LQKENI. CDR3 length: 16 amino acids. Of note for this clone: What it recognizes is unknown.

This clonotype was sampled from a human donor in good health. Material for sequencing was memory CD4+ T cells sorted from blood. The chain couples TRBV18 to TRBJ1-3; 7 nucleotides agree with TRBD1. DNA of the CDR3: TGTGCCAGCTCACCGAATACACAGGGGACGGGAAACACCATATATTTT. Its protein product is CASSPNTQGTGNTIYF. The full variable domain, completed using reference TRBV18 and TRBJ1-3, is NAGVMQNPRHLVRRRGQEARLRCSPMKGHSHVYWYRQLPEEGLKFMVYLQKENIIDESGMPKERFSAEFPKEGPSILRIQQVVRGDSAAYFCASSPNTQGTGNTIYFGEGSWLTVV.